This TCR beta chain was sequenced during a study of response to subunit inactivated influenza vaccine. V was trimmed by 2 bases and J by 1 base, leaving 9 bases between them. There are 15 residues in the CDR3. MiXCR, applied by TCRdb to the RT-PCR reads, yields one record per CDR3 protein. The sample lists about 610,000 distinct CDR3 sequences, around 15% occurring once. This sequence joins TRBV12-3 or TRBV12-4 and TRBJ1-5; D unclear. Sequences were derived from PBMCs from blood, sampled roughly 12 days after vaccination. This clonotype originated in a man aged 50 to 60 who received an inactivated influenza vaccine. CDR3: CASSLNSGSNQPQHF. The CDR3 nucleotides are TGTGCCAGCAGTTTAAACAGCGGGAGCAATCAGCCCCAGCATTTT.